A single sample gave rise to the 29 T cell receptor beta chains below, sequenced in a study of blood T cells in healthy people across ages. A sample-barcoded 5' primer and a J-beta primer mix were used in a second PCR of roughly 6 to 11 cycles. MiXCR, run by TCRdb on the 5' RACE reads, gives a single entry per CDR3 protein. The sample records approximately 1.5 million distinct CDR3 sequences, 34% being singletons. Sequences were obtained from blood. Receptors originate from a woman aged 25 to 39 in good health.

The V call is TRBV28, the J call TRBJ1-1; D may be TRBD1 (5 bases). CDR3 length: 14 residues. V was cut by 6 bases and J by 5 bases, with 16 bases left in between. CDR1 and CDR2 (germline): MDHEN, SYDVKM. DNA of the CDR3: TGTGCCAGCAGGGGGGGGACCCTGTGGACTGAAGCTTTCTTT. Its translation is CASRGGTLWTEAFF.

The rearrangement uses TRBV7-8 and TRBJ2-1; 7 positions agree with TRBD2. The V gene's germline CDR1 is SGHVS and CDR2 FQNEAQ. This CDR3 comprises 16 residues. V was clipped by 7 bases and J by 9 bases; unmatched bases: 18. CDR3 in DNA: TGTGCCAGCACCCCTAAGCTGGCGGGAGTGTCGGGTGAGCAGTTCTTC. Protein sequence: CASTPKLAGVSGEQFF.

The V gene is TRBV11-2, the J gene TRBJ2-1; D gene ambiguous. The CDR3 spans 14 residues. Trimming stripped 5 bases from V and 4 bases from J, with 12 bases between. The germline V gene encodes CDR1 SGHAT and CDR2 FQNNGV. CDR3 nucleotides: TGTGCCAGCAGCCCCAGGATGGGGTACAATGAGCAGTTCTTC. Translating gives CASSPRMGYNEQFF.

V and J are TRBV5-1 and TRBJ2-7; D remains ambiguous. CDR1 is SGHRS, CDR2 YFSETQ, per germline. The CDR3 runs to 13 residues. The V end was cut by 3 bases, the J end by 4 bases, with 11 bases between. This CDR3 reads CASSSPPQYEQYF. The CDR3, as DNA: TGCGCCAGCAGCTCGCCCCCGCAATACGAGCAGTACTTC.

This clonotype was detected a few times. J is TRBJ2-1 and V is TRBV27; TRBD2 matches 7 bases. The CDR3 consists of 15 residues. Per the germline V gene, CDR1 is MNHEY and CDR2 is SMNVEV (reference sequence). The V and J ends lost 5 bases and 4 bases, in that order; junction bases with no gene match: 8. CDR3 nucleotides: TGTGCCAGCAGTCCTATAGCGGGCATTTACAATGAGCAGTTCTTC. Translation: CASSPIAGIYNEQFF.

The chain links TRBV3-1 to TRBJ1-1, with 8 bases matching TRBD1. Trimming removed 1 base from V and 3 bases from J; junction bases left unmatched: 10. This CDR3 contains 17 residues. CDR1 is LGHDT and CDR2 is YNNKEL in the germline V gene (reference sequence). This CDR3 is CASSQASLGQGDTEAFF. The CDR3 DNA sequence: TGTGCCAGCAGCCAAGCCTCCCTAGGACAGGGTGACACTGAAGCTTTCTTT.

The table lists this clonotype with a few counts. The chain carries TRBV5-6 and TRBJ2-5, with 8 bases aligning to TRBD2. With 4 bases clipped from V and 3 bases from J, the junction kept 14 bases outside the gene matches. Germline CDR1 is SGHDT and CDR2 is YYEEEE. CDR3 length equals 17 residues. The CDR3 loop is CASSLRTGGVLEETQYF. The CDR3 DNA sequence: TGTGCCAGCAGCCTCCGAACGGGGGGGGTTTTGGAAGAGACCCAGTACTTC.

In this sample, this clonotype turned up once. Relative to the germline gene, one junction end is altered; a read error may explain this. The CDR3 loop is CASSPGTSGVPETDMQYF. In nucleotides, the CDR3 is TGTGCCAGCAGCCCTGGGACTAGCGGGGTGCCAGAGACAGATATGCAGTATTTT. The V gene is TRBV9, the J gene TRBJ2-3; TRBD2 matches at 13 bases. CDR1 is SGDLS and CDR2 is YYNGEE in the germline V gene. The CDR3 runs to 18 residues.

The sample holds many counts of this clonotype. This chain links TRBV6-6 with TRBJ2-5; tentatively, D is TRBD2 (5 bases). Looked up from germline, CDR1 is MNHNY and CDR2 is SVGAGI (reference sequence). The CDR3 runs to 13 residues. V lost 4 bases and J lost 5, with 11 bases in between. The CDR3 sequence: CASSWFSAETQYF. The CDR3 DNA reads as TGTGCCAGCAGTTGGTTTAGCGCGGAGACCCAGTACTTC.

A single count supports this clonotype. V usage is TRBV7-2 and J usage is TRBJ2-7; D may be TRBD1 or TRBD2 (5 bases each). V lost 6 bases and J lost 5, with 17 bases in between. Per germline, CDR1 SGHTA and CDR2 FQGNSA. The CDR3 length is 14 residues. This CDR3 reads CASSYKGHGNEQYF. DNA for the CDR3: TGTGCCAGCAGTTACAAGGGGCACGGGAACGAGCAGTACTTC.

V usage is TRBV3-1 and J usage is TRBJ2-7; 8 nucleotides align to TRBD1. J gave up 2 bases and V 6 bases, and 6 bases lay outside the gene matches. The V gene's germline CDR1 is LGHDT and CDR2 YNNKEL (reference sequence). CDR3 length equals 14 residues. Written as DNA, the CDR3 is TGTGCCAGCAGTGACGGACAGGGAGCCTACGAGCAGTACTTC. Its translation: CASSDGQGAYEQYF.

This clonotype has a handful of counts. CDR3 region: CASSRPGLAGPTDTQYF. The CDR3 coding sequence is TGTGCCAGCAGTCGGCCGGGACTAGCGGGACCCACAGATACGCAGTATTTT. The V and J genes are TRBV12-3 or TRBV12-4 and TRBJ2-3; TRBD2 matches at 13 bases. V lost 5 bases to trimming and J lost 2 bases; unmatched junction nucleotides: 7. CDR3 size: 17 residues.

In this sample, this clonotype turned up a few times. The V call is TRBV20-1, the J call TRBJ2-1, with D possibly matching TRBD2 (6 bases). The germline V gene encodes CDR1 DFQATT and CDR2 SNEGSKA (reference sequence). Trimming pared 8 bases from V and 2 bases from J, leaving 13 bases between. The length of the CDR3 is 13 residues. The CDR3 bases are TGCAGTTCCTCGGGAGACCCCTACAATGAGCAGTTCTTC. Amino acid sequence: CSSSGDPYNEQFF.

Many counts were recorded for this clonotype. CDR3 residues: CSGGGATEQYF. CDR3 nucleotide sequence: TGCAGCGGGGGCGGGGCCACCGAGCAGTACTTC. The chain is built from TRBV29-1 and TRBJ2-7, with D maybe TRBD2 (6 bases). CDR1 is SQVTM, CDR2 ANQGSEA, per germline. Trimming removed 7 bases from V and 6 bases from J, with 13 bases in between. This CDR3 spans 11 amino acids.

This chain uses TRBV5-1 with TRBJ2-3; 10 nucleotides agree with TRBD2. Germline CDR1 and CDR2: SGHRS and YFSETQ. CDR3 length: 16 residues. V trimming: 0 bases; J trimming: 4 bases; junction bases outside the gene matches: 5. The CDR3 DNA sequence: TGCGCCAGCAGCTTGGCTAGCGGGGGCATGGCAGATACGCAGTATTTT. Translating gives CASSLASGGMADTQYF. Complete variable domain (other parts from reference TRBV5-1 and TRBJ2-3): KAGVTQTPRYLIKTRGQQVTLSCSPISGHRSVSWYQQTPGQGLQFLFEYFSETQRNKGNFPGRFSGRQFSNSRSEMNVSTLELGDSALYLCASSLASGGMADTQYFGPGTRLTVL.

This clonotype was counted a few times. The rearrangement uses TRBV15 and TRBJ2-1, with 8 bases that match TRBD2. This CDR3 is built from 16 residues. Germline V gives CDR1 LNHNV, CDR2 YYDKDF (reference sequence). The trim removed 5 bases at V and 8 bases at J, leaving 14 bases unmatched. The CDR3 protein is CATSSPGGGRFYEQFF. The CDR3 DNA follows: TGTGCCACCAGCTCACCGGGAGGGGGGCGCTTTTATGAGCAGTTCTTC. Looking up the rest from reference TRBV15 and TRBJ2-1 gives the full variable domain: DAMVIQNPRYQVTQFGKPVTLSCSQTLNHNVMYWYQQKSSQAPKLLFHYYDKDFNNEADTPDNFQSRRPNTSFCFLDIRSPGLGDTAMYLCATSSPGGGRFYEQFFGPGTRLTVL.

The J gene is TRBJ1-1, the V gene TRBV7-9; 8 nucleotides align to TRBD1. The CDR3 length is 16 residues. The germline V gene encodes CDR1 SEHNR and CDR2 FQNEAQ (reference sequence). Losses at the gene ends were 5 bases for V and 1 base for J; bases not matched to a gene: 9. The chain's CDR3 is CASSPNRDRQNTEAFF. DNA of the CDR3: TGTGCCAGCAGCCCAAATCGGGACAGGCAGAACACTGAAGCTTTCTTT.

V usage is TRBV15 and J usage is TRBJ2-7; possibly TRBD2 for D (6 bases). The germline V gene has CDR1 LNHNV and CDR2 YYDKDF (reference sequence). Trimming took 4 bases from V and 3 from J, leaving 16 bases between them. This CDR3 contains 15 residues. The CDR3 sequence: CATSNVFLGGYEQYF. The CDR3 coding sequence is TGTGCCACCAGCAACGTTTTCCTGGGGGGCTACGAGCAGTACTTC.

This clonotype was observed a handful of times. V gene TRBV7-2 combines with J gene TRBJ1-2; D might be TRBD1 (6 bases). The CDR3 has 15 residues. V lost 1 base, J lost 4 bases, and 13 bases lay in between. Looked up from germline, CDR1 is SGHTA and CDR2 is FQGNSA. The CDR3 DNA reads TGTGCCAGCAGCTTAGAATTCGGCAGGGGCTATGGCTACACCTTC. Translated: CASSLEFGRGYGYTF.

For this clonotype: Relative to the germline gene, one junction end is altered; a read error may explain this. This chain joins TRBV19 and TRBJ2-1; D is undetermined. This CDR3 has 15 residues. Germline values: CDR1 LNHDA, CDR2 SQIVND (reference sequence). The CDR3 reads CASHPTTSSYNERFF. The CDR3 bases are TGTGCCAGCCATCCTACGACGAGCTCCTACAATGAGCGGTTCTTC.

This clonotype was found a few times. The CDR3 loop reads CSARDSASGSAGELFF. The DNA of the CDR3 is TGCAGTGCTAGAGATTCGGCTAGCGGGAGTGCCGGGGAGCTGTTTTTT. The chain joins TRBV20-1 to TRBJ2-2; 10 bases are shared with TRBD2. Germline V CDR1 and CDR2: DFQATT, SNEGSKA (reference sequence). V lost 0 bases to trimming and J lost 6 bases; unmatched junction nucleotides: 7. This CDR3 is built from 16 residues.

The table lists this clonotype with a few counts. The chain uses TRBV7-2 and TRBJ1-2, with D perhaps matching TRBD1 (6 bases). The CDR3 length is 15 residues. The V gene's germline CDR1 is SGHTA and CDR2 FQGNSA. Trimming shortened V by 5 bases and J by 8 bases, and 21 bases separated the two germline ends. The CDR3 reads CASSQGRGKKKGYTF. CDR3 sequence (DNA): TGTGCCAGCAGCCAGGGGAGGGGGAAAAAGAAAGGCTACACCTTC.

This clonotype was seen a few times. The chain uses TRBV6-2 or TRBV6-3 and TRBJ2-7; TRBD1 might be the D (5 bases). Germline V lookup: CDR1 MNHEY, CDR2 SVGEGT. This CDR3 contains 16 residues. Between the trimmed V and J ends, which lost 2 bases and 2 bases, there was a span of 16 bases. CDR3 coding DNA: TGTGCCAGCAGTTACGCCGGAACAGGTTTTCCCTACGAGCAGTACTTC. Protein: CASSYAGTGFPYEQYF.

This clonotype was counted at least ten times. The chain is built from TRBV4-2 and TRBJ2-1, with TRBD1 as a possible D gene (5 bases). CDR1 is LGHNA and CDR2 is YNFKEQ in the germline V gene. This CDR3 has 15 amino acids. Trimming shortened V by 4 bases and J by 4 bases, and 14 bases separated the two germline ends. Here the CDR3 reads CASSPVGVEYNEQFF. As DNA, the CDR3 is TGTGCCAGCAGCCCAGTAGGGGTCGAGTACAATGAGCAGTTCTTC.

This rearrangement joins TRBV15 to TRBJ2-1; D might be TRBD1 (6 bases). V was pared by 0 bases and J by 8 bases, with 17 bases between. The CDR3 is 16 amino acids. Germline CDR1 and CDR2: LNHNV and YYDKDF (reference sequence). CDR3 region: CATSRDKGDGGDEQFF. CDR3 in DNA: TGTGCCACCAGCAGAGATAAGGGCGATGGGGGCGATGAGCAGTTCTTC. Drawing the rest from reference TRBV15 and TRBJ2-1, the complete variable domain is DAMVIQNPRYQVTQFGKPVTLSCSQTLNHNVMYWYQQKSSQAPKLLFHYYDKDFNNEADTPDNFQSRRPNTSFCFLDIRSPGLGDTAMYLCATSRDKGDGGDEQFFGPGTRLTVL.

J is TRBJ2-3 and V is TRBV5-1; D is unclear. Germline V gene lookup returns CDR1 SGHRS and CDR2 YFSETQ. Trimming shortened V by 0 bases and J by 7 bases, and 6 bases separated the two germline ends. The length of the CDR3 is 12 residues. The CDR3 reads CASSLDWYTQYF. The CDR3 region has the DNA TGCGCCAGCAGCTTGGATTGGTATACGCAGTATTTT.

This clonotype turned up a few times. This CDR3 reads CAISGGRGSYNEQFF. In DNA, the CDR3 is TGTGCCATCAGTGGAGGTCGGGGAAGCTACAATGAGCAGTTCTTC. The chain combines TRBV10-3 with TRBJ2-1; weak D call: TRBD2 (5 bases). Germline assignment: CDR1 ENHRY and CDR2 SYGVKD. V shed 4 bases and J shed 3 bases, with 13 bases lying between them. The CDR3 is 15 residues long.

The chain employs TRBV7-8 and TRBJ2-1, with 9 positions matching TRBD2. The CDR3 totals 16 residues. Germline V gene sequence: CDR1 SGHVS, CDR2 FQNEAQ. After removal of 4 bases from V and 7 bases from J, the junction contained 11 bases not matched to a gene. CDR3 region: CASSSGGGAVFNEQFF. The DNA for the CDR3 is TGTGCCAGCAGCTCGGGCGGGGGGGCGGTTTTTAATGAGCAGTTCTTC.

A few counts support this clonotype. J is TRBJ2-3 and V is TRBV27; D not certain. Per germline, CDR1 MNHEY and CDR2 SMNVEV (reference sequence). The CDR3 totals 13 residues. V was trimmed by 7 bases and J by 6 bases, leaving 14 bases between them. The CDR3 sequence is CASTERAYDTQYF. The CDR3 DNA follows: TGTGCCAGCACCGAAAGGGCCTACGATACGCAGTATTTT.